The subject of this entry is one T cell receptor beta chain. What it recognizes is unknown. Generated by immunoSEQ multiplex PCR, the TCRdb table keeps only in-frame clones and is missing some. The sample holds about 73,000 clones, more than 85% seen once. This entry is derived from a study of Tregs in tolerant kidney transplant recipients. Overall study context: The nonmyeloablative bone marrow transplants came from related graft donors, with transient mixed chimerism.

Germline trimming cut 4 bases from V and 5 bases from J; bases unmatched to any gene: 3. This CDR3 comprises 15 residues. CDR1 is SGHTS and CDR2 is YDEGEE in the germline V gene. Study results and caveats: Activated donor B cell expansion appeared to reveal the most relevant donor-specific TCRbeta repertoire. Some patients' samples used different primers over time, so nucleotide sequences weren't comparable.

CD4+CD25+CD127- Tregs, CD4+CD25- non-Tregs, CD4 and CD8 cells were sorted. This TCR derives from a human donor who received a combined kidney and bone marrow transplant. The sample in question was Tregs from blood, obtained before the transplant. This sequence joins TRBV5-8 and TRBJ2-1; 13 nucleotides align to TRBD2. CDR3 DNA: TGTGCCAGCAGCCTAGGACTAGCGGGGGACAATGAGCAGTTCTTC. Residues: CASSLGLAGDNEQFF. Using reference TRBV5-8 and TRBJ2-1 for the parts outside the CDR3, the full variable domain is EAGVTQSPTHLIKTRGQQATLRCSPISGHTSVYWYQQALGLGLQFLLWYDEGEERNRGNFPPRFSGRQFPNYSSELNVNALELEDSALYLCASSLGLAGDNEQFFGPGTRLTVL.